The clone carrying this T cell receptor (beta chain) was seen just once. These data belong to a study of TIL therapy for anti-PD-1-resistant metastatic lung cancer. This was the immunoSEQ v3 assay. Libraries were prepared by immunoSEQ multiplex PCR; TCRdb keeps only in-frame clonotypes and omits some of them. The sample yields 50,000 to 60,000 clones, over 75% seen once. Time point given: pre-treatment sample, taken before nivolumab and TIL therapy. Unmatched junction bases numbered 4, after V lost 3 bases and J lost 3 bases. Germline lookup yields CDR1 LNHDA and CDR2 SQIVND (reference sequence). The CDR3 length is 15 residues.

The TCR was taken from a person between 25 and 80 years old with non-small cell lung cancer. The material sequenced was blood, taken at baseline. V and J are TRBV19 and TRBJ2-7, with 11 bases matching TRBD2. Here the CDR3 DNA reads TGTGCCAGTAGTATTACTAGCGGGAGAGGCTACGAGCAGTACTTC. Its translation: CASSITSGRGYEQYF. Complete variable domain (other parts from reference TRBV19 and TRBJ2-7): DGGITQSPKYLFRKEGQNVTLSCEQNLNHDAMYWYRQDPGQGLRLIYYSQIVNDFQKGDIAEGYSVSREKKESFPLTVTSAQKNPTAFYLCASSITSGRGYEQYFGPGTRLTVT.